This TCR beta chain is from a study of cytomegalovirus exposure and HLA in healthy donors (dated by TCRdb to 2016 to 2017). About the investigation overall: According to an earlier analysis of a few hundred of the donors, about 179 million T cells yielded 117 million unique TCR beta sequences and 250 to 350 Gb of sequence data. An early release covering over 500 HLA-typed donors comprised about 300 gigabases of sequencing data and about 90 million unique TCR sequences. Among the roughly 390 genotyped donors, roughly 80% belonged to the genetic ancestry cluster associated with self-reported Caucasian donors. The study aimed to test whether cataloging public T cell receptors could reveal signatures of past pathogen exposure. The study used immunosequencing to profile the T cell repertoires of approximately 640 subjects and linked those repertoires to cytomegalovirus serostatus. In addition to the first cohort of 666 subjects, a separate validation cohort of 120 different subjects was used. To predict cytomegalovirus infection status, the study brought together high-throughput TCR immunosequencing, statistical association of individual TCRs with disease status, and machine learning. A later analysis re-analyzed previously published TCR beta repertoires from hundreds of donors and added high-resolution HLA genotyping to study TCR occurrence patterns. The later analysis used no new phenotypic data to find candidate immune exposures, relying instead on TCR beta sequences and their occurrence across donors. An earlier analysis of around 540 of the donors applied high-throughput TCR beta sequencing to assess whether each TCR beta V gene segment acted as functional or pseudogenic. Donor age, sex, ethnicity and CMV serostatus were collected together with the repertoire data. A later genetic analysis took genome-wide SNP genotypes for about 55% of the roughly 670 donors and used that subset as a discovery cohort. Every discovery cohort repertoire had been produced on one sequencing platform. HLA typing included class I and class II loci at four-digit resolution. Typing coverage differed by locus: A, B, C, DRB1 and DQB1 were typed in roughly 629-630 donors, DQA1 in 522, DPA1 in 600 to 610, and DPB1 in roughly 470. Roughly 5 DR-DQ haplotypes were treated as single units for association and clustering because of strong linkage in the cohort. Across some 400 genotyped donors of the cohort, an average of roughly 230,000 unique TCR beta nucleotide sequences per donor were sequenced, and about a sixth of those sequences were non-productive.

The CDR3 numbers 14 residues from cysteine through phenylalanine. The only DNA kept is the CDR3, 42 bases in frame from the first base. The germline V gene provides CDR1 ENHRY and CDR2 SYGVKD. Library creation used the immunoSEQ multiplex PCR assay. For the multiplex PCR, a mixture combining 60 forward primers for TCR Vbeta segments and 13 reverse primers for TCR Jbeta segments was used. Amplification of the CDR3 region of rearranged TCR beta genes was performed with a multiplex PCR assay on genomic DNA. Amplified TCR beta libraries were sequenced as 87-base-pair reads on the Illumina HiSeq System. The study's processing was this. A later analysis tallied roughly 80 million unique TCR beta chains across the roughly 610 repertoires, and approximately 9.9 million of those chains were shared by two or more donors. A nearest-neighbor algorithm error-corrected the raw reads and collapsed the reads into unique sequences, merging closely related sequences to remove PCR and sequencing errors. V, D and J gene segments were assigned by aligning CDR3 sequences to IMGT reference sequences. For a sequence to be retained, a match of at least six nucleotides to both a V gene segment and a J gene segment was required. A rearrangement counted as productive if the CDR3 had no stop codons and remained in frame with V and J, and every other rearrangement counted as non-productive. CDR3 was defined according to IMGT convention as the region running from the second conserved V-encoded cysteine to the conserved J-encoded phenylalanine. The earlier analysis of about 640 of the donors excluded any sequence lacking an unambiguous match to a single V gene segment. In an earlier analysis of around 590 of the donors, a V segment was called functional when productive rearrangements were above 56.7%, and segregating when the standard deviation between donors exceeded 5%. A statistical classification framework was built to diagnose cytomegalovirus status from the catalog of TCR beta chain sequences. A later analysis assigned V and J genes by comparing TCR nucleotide sequences with IMGT/GENE-DB human TR gene sequences. The TCRdist pipeline was used in a later analysis to assign CDR3 sequences and most-parsimonious VDJ recombination scenarios. In a later analysis, every TCR beta chain was defined by the combination of its CDR3 amino acid sequence and its V-gene family, and reads without a unique V-gene family were dropped. As a way to deal with suspected cross-contamination and a sequencing artifact, a later analysis dropped hundreds of nucleotide sequences that were highly shared and had low generation probability. A later analysis calculated a clonal expansion index for each public chain from normalized within-repertoire ranks of inferred template counts. Generation probabilities in a later analysis came from a VDJ recombination model fitted to out-of-frame rearrangements, and those results were checked against IGoR. A later analysis scored TCR-TCR, TCR-HLA and TCR-CMV co-occurrence with hypergeometric tests, applying a repertoire-size bias correction to TCR pairs. In a later analysis, false discovery rates were estimated by permuting HLA or CMV assignments 20 times. A later analysis grouped co-occurring TCRs with DBSCAN, adding TCRdist sequence similarity when clustering within HLA-allele-positive subsets. Co-occurrence clustering excluded repertoires with fewer than 30,000 or more than 120,000 public chains, plus five with anomalous nucleotide sharing. Not all clones reach the TCRdb copy of this immuneACCESS table, which keeps in-frame sequences only. Checked studies attribute under half of the gap to unresolved V genes and leave the rest unexplained. V and J calls plus clone size are reproduced from that table; the DNA served to infer D and trimming. The sample table contains approximately 200,000 clones; only one count was recorded for around 83% of them. The ten most abundant clones make up around 1.4% of the sample.

On this clone itself: Which antigen it targets is not known. Per-base qualities were not stored, and no clone one base away is much larger.

The cohort comprised some 680 healthy bone marrow donors. At the time of sampling, all cohort members were nominally healthy, though unrecorded immune exposures were likely present. The donor was CMV seronegative and belonged to the group of roughly 330 seronegative cohort members. Every donor gave a peripheral blood sample, and the peripheral blood mononuclear cells from that sample were used for TCR beta sequencing. Genomic DNA was extracted from the blood cell samples with the Qiagen DNeasy Blood Extraction Kit. Here is what the overall study found, with its caveats: Most TCR sequences were observed very rarely across donors, whereas some public TCRs were present in many individuals. According to a later analysis, parvovirus B19, influenza, CMV and Epstein-Barr virus appeared linked to several top co-occurrence clusters. When HLA alleles, especially DR and DQ, strongly co-occurred, TCR associations were difficult to assign to individual alleles. In an earlier analysis of approximately 600 of the donors, most TCR beta V segments were observed in productive rearrangements about 87% or about 30% of the time, broadly matching IMGT annotations. A later genetic analysis associated a missense DCLRE1C variant with V-gene and J-gene trimming of TCR beta chains, and an independent cohort replicated the association. In this cohort, only TCR beta chains were sequenced, and detectable features were limited by the absence of alpha or paired-chain data. According to a later genetic analysis, donors in an Asian-associated ancestry cluster had fewer N-insertions in productive TCRs than the roughly 670-donor mean. A further reported finding was that TCR beta sequences accurately predicted the HLA-A and HLA-B alleles for most subjects in the first cohort. According to the authors, the approach could potentially be generalized to other disease states and immunological phenotypes. Over 15 rarely observed V segments, including chromosome 9 orphons, were excluded from the earlier analysis of about 500 of the donors because counts were too low. According to a later analysis, TCR association rates differed among HLA loci, with DRB1 alleles showing the most associated TCRs and HLA-C alleles showing the fewest. Sequencing depth was assumed to be roughly uniform across donors in the presence/absence analyses, though that assumption may not hold. In the study, some 180 TCR beta chains were listed as associated with cytomegalovirus. A few of the identified cytomegalovirus-associated TCR beta chains were confirmed in vitro to be specific for cytomegalovirus antigens. CMV serostatus was the only immune exposure information available for the cohort. At a false discovery rate of 0.05, a later analysis linked approximately 18,000 TCR beta sequences to specific HLA alleles. Because some donors lacked HLA typing at each locus, the association tests relied only on the typed subset. Correlated functional status among segregating V segments might be attributable to linkage disequilibrium, but an unknown experimental factor could not be ruled out. In a later analysis, HLA-associated TCR beta chains were found to be more clonally expanded and to have lower generation probabilities than equally common non-associated chains. The sequencing pipeline was judged likely to have produced a cluster of highly shared sequence variants as a technical artifact. In a later analysis, most CMV-associated TCR beta chains were found to appear HLA-restricted, with HLA associations seemingly driven largely by CMV exposure. The classifier was reported to diagnose cytomegalovirus status with high specificity and sensitivity in both the original cohort and the validation cohort. Because the 87-base-pair reads could not distinguish some IMGT-functional V segments, including TRBV6-2 and TRBV6-3, those segments were excluded.

The chain was built from TRBV10-3 and TRBJ2-5; no D segment can be confidently identified. With the DNA end fitting TRBJ2-7 better, the J assignment may be wrong. The sequencing sample was made of PBMCs. The sequence was obtained from a girl under 18 in good health and CMV-seronegative. The DNA is TGTGCCATCAGTGACCCCCGGCGCGGCTACGAGCAGTACTTC. Translated, it gives CAISDPRRGYEQYF.